This TCR beta chain was captured by sequencing in a study of blood T cells in healthy people across ages. General observations from the study: The study found TCR beta diversity correlated strongly with naive T cell percentage. It was held that the diversity estimates obtained from one million T cells were underestimates.

The CDR3 is 15 residues long. Germline V CDR1 and CDR2: SEHNR, FQNEAQ (reference sequence). Trimming shortened V by 5 bases and J by 6 bases, and 20 bases separated the two germline ends. In regard to this clonotype: The antigen is not known.

A second PCR of roughly 7 to 11 cycles used a sample-barcoded 5' primer and a J-beta primer mix. Every molecule of cDNA carried a tag from a template-switch adaptor with 12 random nucleotides. In TCRdb, the 5' RACE reads were re-called with MiXCR into one record per CDR3 protein. The data show 780,000 or so distinct CDR3 sequences, about 53% seen once. The study drew donors from healthy Caucasian individuals in Russia aged roughly 6 to 100. V gene TRBV7-9 combines with J gene TRBJ2-7; TRBD1 or TRBD2 may be the D gene (5 bases each). This clonotype was sampled from an elderly man in good health. Sequenced: blood. The CDR3 is CASSPAARKGTEQYF. The CDR3, as DNA: TGTGCCAGCAGCCCAGCCGCAAGAAAGGGGACCGAGCAGTACTTC.